The sequence of this T cell receptor (beta chain) was determined in a study of T cell repertoires in cytomegalovirus infection. This clonotype has at least ten counts. This CDR3 spans 13 amino acids. V lost 1 base, J lost 2 bases, and 6 bases lay in between. The germline V gene encodes CDR1 LNHDA and CDR2 SQIVND (reference sequence). MiXCR, run by TCRdb on the reads, gives a single entry per CDR3 protein. The data show 490,000 or so distinct CDR3 sequences, approximately 11% seen once. The sequencing sample was made of PBMCs. The receptor's source is a human donor in good health (CMV status not recorded). Some clones in this sample may be carry-over from other donors' samples. This chain links TRBV19 with TRBJ2-7; D remains ambiguous. CDR3 in amino acids: CASSIGTTYEQYF. CDR3 in DNA: TGTGCCAGTAGTATAGGGACCACCTACGAGCAGTACTTC. Full variable domain (missing parts from reference TRBV19 and TRBJ2-7): DGGITQSPKYLFRKEGQNVTLSCEQNLNHDAMYWYRQDPGQGLRLIYYSQIVNDFQKGDIAEGYSVSREKKESFPLTVTSAQKNPTAFYLCASSIGTTYEQYFGPGTRLTVT.